This TCR beta chain was identified in a study of CD8+ T cells in alopecia areata. Germline V gene sequence: CDR1 MNHEY, CDR2 SVGAGI. This CDR3 contains 13 residues. The V gene lost 0 bases and the J gene lost 6 bases, with 6 bases spanning the gap. Broader study findings: Alphabeta T cells residing in normal skin are also sequenced in scalp samples.

This clone was counted between two and nine times. As yet, its antigen is unknown. RNA extraction and reverse transcription yielded cDNA as sequencing template. TCRdb keeps only in-frame clones here, not all; method: immunoSEQ multiplex PCR. The sample records around 190,000 clones, approximately 53% being singletons. The J gene is TRBJ2-1, the V gene TRBV6-5; D uncertain. The receptor was isolated from a human donor in good health. Sequenced sample: CD8+ T cells sorted from blood. The CDR3 region is CASSYSTGNEQFF. The CDR3, as DNA: TGTGCCAGCAGTTACTCCACGGGCAATGAGCAGTTCTTC.